This T cell receptor (beta chain) was found in a study of HIV-infected patients and healthy controls. cDNA was made from 500 ng RNA using alpha and beta constant primers. Each of the alpha and beta chains got its own library through chain-specific third strand synthesis with indices. TCRdb recomputed calls from the 5' RACE reads with MiXCR, one row per CDR3 protein. The data show 19,000 or so distinct CDR3 sequences, 8.5% to 9% seen once. This clonotype has ten or more counts. What it binds is unknown. Antiretroviral therapy had run roughly three months, about 14 weeks, before follow-up blood collection. Whole blood was used without fractionation, so all unsorted peripheral T cells were included. Whole-study results and caveats: MAIT alpha-chain CDR3s were frequent in healthy controls, depleted in HIV+.

Germline values: CDR1 DFQATT, CDR2 SNEGSKA (reference sequence). V was clipped by 0 bases and J by 0 bases, with 26 bases between them. The CDR3 spans 20 residues. The V and J genes are TRBV20-1 and TRBJ1-2, with a tentative D call TRBD1 (5 bases). This specimen consisted of blood, obtained during antiretroviral therapy. The clonotype originates from an adult with HIV infection. The CDR3 region is CSARDRRLGEIMGANYGYTF. The CDR3 nucleotides read TGCAGTGCTAGAGATAGGCGGCTAGGGGAAATCATGGGTGCTAACTATGGCTACACCTTC.